The T cell receptor (beta chain) described here comes from a study of T-cell memory formation after mild COVID-19. The CDR3 covers 13 residues. V was shortened by 6 bases and J by 7 bases, with 15 bases between the two germline ends. This clonotype was detected a few times. The target antigen is unknown. UMIs and sample barcodes were carried by the TCR alpha and TCR beta cDNA libraries that 5'RACE produced using constant-segment primers. TCRdb re-called the 5' RACE reads through MiXCR, storing one row per CDR3 protein. The sample yields 110,000 to 150,000 distinct CDR3 sequences, around 15% seen once. General study findings and limits: The study found balanced CD4/CD8 in clones contracting day 15 to 85 and a CD4+ lean in later expanders. Certain responding clones were present in pre-infection memory, suggesting participation of cross-reactive memory. Still unconfirmed is whether the second-wave clones peaking on day 37 recognized SARS-CoV-2.

The receptor was derived from an adult woman who had mild COVID-19 (a few samples of this study predate the infection). Cell type and time point are not known. The sequencing sample was made of PBMCs or a T cell subset sorted from them (not recorded which). The genes are TRBV12-3 or TRBV12-4 and TRBJ1-2; the D gene is possibly TRBD1 (5 bases). CDR3 in DNA: TGTGCCAGCAGCCCCTGGGGGGGTTTTGGCTACACCTTC. Its translation is CASSPWGGFGYTF.